Each of the 28 T cell receptor beta chains below was sequenced from the same sample in a study of monozygotic twins with inflammatory bowel disease. From the 5' RACE reads, TCRdb lists one entry per CDR3 protein and no DNA. The listing contains approximately 120,000 distinct CDR3 sequences. Material: blood. The receptors were sampled from a human donor with ulcerative colitis or Crohn's disease, or a healthy co-twin of an affected twin (not recorded which).

V gene TRBV24-1 combines with J gene TRBJ2-1; TCRdb's D call, TRBD2, is unchecked because there is no DNA. The germline CDR1 and CDR2 sequences are KGHDR and SFDVKD. The CDR3 has 18 residues. The CDR3 reads CATSSGAGLAESYNEQFF.

The chain recombines TRBV3-1 with TRBJ2-7; TCRdb selects TRBD2, and the lack of DNA leaves this call unchecked. The CDR3 is 19 amino acids. Germline CDR1 LGHDT, CDR2 YNNKEL (reference sequence). CDR3: CASSQDLGQGGKVAFEQYF.

This chain connects TRBV5-1 to TRBJ1-3. Per germline, CDR1 SGHRS and CDR2 YFSETQ. CDR3 size: 15 residues. The CDR3 here is CASSLDGDSGNTIYF.

The chain couples TRBV7-2 to TRBJ2-1; as DNA is missing, the TRBD1 call by TCRdb cannot be tested. Germline-derived CDR1 and CDR2 are SGHTA and FQGNSA. This CDR3 spans 13 amino acids. The CDR3: CASSLGTNNEQFF.

V and J are TRBV5-5 and TRBJ2-7; TCRdb picks TRBD1, but there is no DNA to check that call. The CDR3 is made up of 18 amino acids. Germline V gene sequence: CDR1 SGHKS, CDR2 YYEKEE (reference sequence). The CDR3 reads CASSDEEGEGTFSYEQYF.

This chain links TRBV29-1 with TRBJ2-7. The CDR3 is made up of 12 amino acids. Germline loops: CDR1 SQVTM, CDR2 ANQGSEA. The chain's CDR3 is CSVEEPTYEQYF.

The gene calls are TRBV15 and TRBJ2-7. Per the germline V gene, CDR1 is LNHNV and CDR2 is YYDKDF (reference sequence). This CDR3 comprises 14 residues. The CDR3 reads CATSRERASYEQYF. The whole variable domain, remainder taken from reference TRBV15 and TRBJ2-7, is DAMVIQNPRYQVTQFGKPVTLSCSQTLNHNVMYWYQQKSSQAPKLLFHYYDKDFNNEADTPDNFQSRRPNTSFCFLDIRSPGLGDTAMYLCATSRERASYEQYFGPGTRLTVT.

This chain uses TRBV11-2 with TRBJ1-4; TCRdb gives TRBD1 as the D gene, but with no DNA this cannot be confirmed. Germline assignment: CDR1 SGHAT and CDR2 FQNNGV. CDR3 length: 14 amino acids. CDR3 region: CASSSDRGEEKLFF.

V usage is TRBV5-4 and J usage is TRBJ2-4; absent DNA, TCRdb's TRBD1 call cannot be checked. The germline CDR1 and CDR2 sequences are SGHNT and YYREEE (reference sequence). The CDR3 runs 15 residues. The CDR3 spells CASSQKGADKNIQYF.

The chain is built from TRBV4-1 and TRBJ2-7; the D gene TCRdb calls, TRBD1, cannot be checked with no DNA. From germline, CDR1 is MGHRA and CDR2 YSYEKL. This CDR3 is 14 amino acids long. CDR3 loop: CASSQGWGGYEQYF.

This sequence joins TRBV15 and TRBJ1-6. The CDR3 spans 15 residues. CDR1 LNHNV and CDR2 YYDKDF come from the germline V gene (reference sequence). The CDR3: CATSRDPKSNSPLHF.

The J gene is TRBJ2-7, the V gene TRBV7-2; the TCRdb call, TRBD2, lacks DNA for checking. CDR3 length: 14 residues. The germline gives CDR1 SGHTA, CDR2 FQGNSA. The CDR3: CASSLAGPIYEQYF.

V usage is TRBV9 and J usage is TRBJ2-1; TCRdb's D gene call, TRBD1, goes unchecked for lack of DNA. The CDR3 has 15 amino acids. Germline V gives CDR1 SGDLS, CDR2 YYNGEE. CDR3 amino acids: CASSFRDRENNEQFF.

The chain uses TRBV5-1 and TRBJ1-1; no DNA is available, so the TRBD1 call from TCRdb remains unchecked. The germline V gene has CDR1 SGHRS and CDR2 YFSETQ. The CDR3 is 16 residues long. The CDR3 region is CASSFDPGAAGAEAFF.

The V call is TRBV20-1, the J call TRBJ2-1. This CDR3 has 13 amino acids. Germline values: CDR1 DFQATT, CDR2 SNEGSKA (reference sequence). CDR3 in amino acids: CSASGRPYNEQFF.

This sequence joins TRBV19 and TRBJ1-5. This CDR3 has 14 residues. CDR1 is LNHDA and CDR2 is SQIVND in the germline V gene (reference sequence). The CDR3 protein is CASSSSRWGQPQHF.

The V gene is TRBV20-1, the J gene TRBJ2-2. The V gene's germline CDR1 is DFQATT and CDR2 SNEGSKA (reference sequence). The CDR3 is 13 amino acids. The CDR3 loop is CSASGVYTGELFF.

The CDR3 loop is CASSLEGSQPQHF. This rearrangement joins TRBV5-1 to TRBJ1-5. Germline V gene lookup returns CDR1 SGHRS and CDR2 YFSETQ. The CDR3 consists of 13 residues. The full variable domain, with the rest looked up from reference TRBV5-1 and TRBJ1-5, is KAGVTQTPRYLIKTRGQQVTLSCSPISGHRSVSWYQQTPGQGLQFLFEYFSETQRNKGNFPGRFSGRQFSNSRSEMNVSTLELGDSALYLCASSLEGSQPQHFGDGTRLSIL.

The chain links TRBV20-1 to TRBJ2-5; TCRdb's D gene call, TRBD2, goes unchecked for lack of DNA. This CDR3 is 15 amino acids long. Germline-derived CDR1 and CDR2 are DFQATT and SNEGSKA (reference sequence). CDR3 loop: CSARDPLRSGETQYF.

The gene calls are TRBV29-1 and TRBJ2-2; lacking DNA, the TRBD1 call made by TCRdb goes unchecked. The CDR3 length is 14 residues. In germline, CDR1 is SQVTM, CDR2 ANQGSEA. CDR3 amino acids: CSVLGAGNTGELFF.

V usage is TRBV27 and J usage is TRBJ1-6; TCRdb designates TRBD1, a call that cannot be tested without DNA. The V gene's germline CDR1 is MNHEY and CDR2 SMNVEV (reference sequence). CDR3 length: 13 residues. The CDR3 protein is CASRSGLRSPLHF.

The V call is TRBV20-1, the J call TRBJ2-1. Looked up from germline, CDR1 is DFQATT and CDR2 is SNEGSKA (reference sequence). The CDR3 is 18 amino acids. The chain's CDR3 is CSARDLEVMSAVYNEQFF.

The CDR3 sequence: CSVEEGGTGANVLTF. The J gene is TRBJ2-6, the V gene TRBV29-1; TCRdb calls TRBD1, which cannot be checked without DNA. Germline V CDR1 and CDR2: SQVTM, ANQGSEA. This CDR3 comprises 15 residues.

CDR3 residues: CASSKEGTGYEQYF. The chain employs TRBV21-1 and TRBJ2-7; TCRdb designates TRBD1, a call that cannot be tested without DNA. TRBV21-1 is a pseudogene. The CDR3 consists of 14 residues.

V usage is TRBV7-8 and J usage is TRBJ2-3. Germline CDR1 reads SGHVS; CDR2 reads FQNEAQ. The CDR3 sequence is 13 residues long. CDR3 in amino acids: CASSLVGADTQYF.

The chain recombines TRBV19 with TRBJ2-1. CDR1 is LNHDA and CDR2 is SQIVND in the germline V gene (reference sequence). CDR3 size: 13 residues. The CDR3 loop reads CASSTSSYNEQFF.

The chain uses TRBV20-1 and TRBJ2-1; the TRBD1 assignment by TCRdb is unverifiable without DNA. Germline V lookup: CDR1 DFQATT, CDR2 SNEGSKA (reference sequence). This CDR3 has 15 residues. Here the CDR3 reads CSARSGASSYNEQFF.

The rearrangement joins TRBV11-2 to TRBJ1-4; TCRdb designates TRBD1, a call that cannot be tested without DNA. The germline CDR1 and CDR2 sequences are SGHAT and FQNNGV. CDR3 size: 14 residues. CDR3 protein: CASSLPGSNEKLFF.